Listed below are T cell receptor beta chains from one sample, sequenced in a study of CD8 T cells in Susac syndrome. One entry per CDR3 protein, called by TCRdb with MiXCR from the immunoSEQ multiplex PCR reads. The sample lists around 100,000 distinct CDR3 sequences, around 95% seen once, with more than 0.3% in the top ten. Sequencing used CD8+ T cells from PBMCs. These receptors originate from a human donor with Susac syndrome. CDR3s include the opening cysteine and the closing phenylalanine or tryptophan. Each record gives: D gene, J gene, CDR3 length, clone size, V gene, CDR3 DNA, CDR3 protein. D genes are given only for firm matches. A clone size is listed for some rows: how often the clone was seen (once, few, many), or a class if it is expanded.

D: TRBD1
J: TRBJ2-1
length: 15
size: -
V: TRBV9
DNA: TGTGCCAGCAGCCCACCGGGACAGGGCTACAATGAGCAGTTCTTC
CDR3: CASSPPGQGYNEQFF

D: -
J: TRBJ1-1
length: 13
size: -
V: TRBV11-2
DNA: TGTGCCAGCAGCTTAGTAAAGAACACTGAAGCTTTCTTT
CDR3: CASSLVKNTEAFF

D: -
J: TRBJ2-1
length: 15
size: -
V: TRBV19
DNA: TGTGCCAGTAGTATAGCGGGAGCGGGTTACAATGAGCAGTTCTTC
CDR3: CASSIAGAGYNEQFF

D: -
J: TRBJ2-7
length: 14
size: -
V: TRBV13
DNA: TGTGCCAGCAGCTACGACAGGTCAGCCTACGAGCAGTACTTC
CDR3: CASSYDRSAYEQYF

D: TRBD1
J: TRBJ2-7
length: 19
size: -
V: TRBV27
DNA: TGTGCCAGCAGTTTAATCCCCCCACCCTGGACAGGGAGCTCCTACGAGCAGTACTTC
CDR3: CASSLIPPPWTGSSYEQYF

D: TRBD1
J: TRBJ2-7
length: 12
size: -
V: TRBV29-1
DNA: TGCAGCGTTGCGACAGGGGGCGAGGAGCAGTACTTC
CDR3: CSVATGGEEQYF

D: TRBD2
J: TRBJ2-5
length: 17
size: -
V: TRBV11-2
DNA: TGTGCCAGCAGCTCCCGACTAGCGGGGGCCCTGGAAGAGACCCAGTACTTC
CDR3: CASSSRLAGALEETQYF

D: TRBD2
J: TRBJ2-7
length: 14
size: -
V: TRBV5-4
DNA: TGTGCCAGCGGTAGCGGGGGGCCGGGGGGCGAGCAGTACTTC
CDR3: CASGSGGPGGEQYF

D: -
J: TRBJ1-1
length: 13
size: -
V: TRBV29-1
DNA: TGCAGCGTTGGGTTCGGACTAAGCACTGAAGCTTTCTTT
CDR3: CSVGFGLSTEAFF

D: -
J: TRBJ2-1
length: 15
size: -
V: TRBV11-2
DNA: TGTGCCAGCAGCTTTGGTAGCGGACCATACAATGAGCAGTTCTTC
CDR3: CASSFGSGPYNEQFF

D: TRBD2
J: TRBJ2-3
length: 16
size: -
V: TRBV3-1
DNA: TGTGCCAGCAGCCCGCGGACTAGCCGACACACAGATACGCAGTATTTT
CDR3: CASSPRTSRHTDTQYF

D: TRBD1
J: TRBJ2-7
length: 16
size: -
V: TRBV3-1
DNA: TGTGCCAGCAGCCACCACCCAGGGGGCGCGTCCTACGAGCAGTACTTC
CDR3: CASSHHPGGASYEQYF

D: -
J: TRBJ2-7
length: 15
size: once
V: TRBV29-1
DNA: TGCAGCGTTGAAGAGGGATGGGGGGGCGGCTACGAGCAGTACTTC
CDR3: CSVEEGWGGGYEQYF

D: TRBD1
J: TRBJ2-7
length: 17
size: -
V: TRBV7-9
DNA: TGTGCCAGCAGCTTTTACCCCACGGGGACAGTCCAGGACGAGCAGTACTTC
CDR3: CASSFYPTGTVQDEQYF

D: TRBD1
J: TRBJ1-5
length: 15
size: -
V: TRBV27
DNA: TGTGCCAGCAGTTTGGGACAGGGTTACAATCAGCCCCAGCATTTT
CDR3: CASSLGQGYNQPQHF

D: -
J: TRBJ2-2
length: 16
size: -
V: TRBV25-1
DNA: TGTGCCAGCAGTGAATTTGAGGGCCGGGGCACCGGGGAGCTGTTTTTT
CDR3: CASSEFEGRGTGELFF

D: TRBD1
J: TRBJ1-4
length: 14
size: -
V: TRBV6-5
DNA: TGTGCCAGCAGCGACAGGGGGCAGTTTGGAAAACTGTTTTTT
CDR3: CASSDRGQFGKLFF

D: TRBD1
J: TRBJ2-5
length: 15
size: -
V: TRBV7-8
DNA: TGTGCCAGCAGCTCCGGACAGGGCGGGTCGGAGACCCAGTACTTC
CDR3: CASSSGQGGSETQYF

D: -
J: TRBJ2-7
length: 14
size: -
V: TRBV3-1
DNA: TGTGCCAGCAGCCAAGGGCTAGCGAATCACGAGCAGTACTTC
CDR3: CASSQGLANHEQYF

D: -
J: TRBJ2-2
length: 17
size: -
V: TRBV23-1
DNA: TGCGCCAGCAGACAAAGACAGGCAGGAAAAGACACCGGGGAGCTGTTTTTT
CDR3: CASRQRQAGKDTGELFF

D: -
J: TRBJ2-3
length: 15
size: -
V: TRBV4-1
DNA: TGCGCCAGCAGCCAAGATTTTGCCAGCCCAGATACGCAGTATTTT
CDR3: CASSQDFASPDTQYF

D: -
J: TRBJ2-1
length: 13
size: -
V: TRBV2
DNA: TGTGCCAGCACCCCCGAGGGCCGGAATGAGCAGTTCTTC
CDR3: CASTPEGRNEQFF

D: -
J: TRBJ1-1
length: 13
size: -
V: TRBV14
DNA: TGTGCCAGCAGCCCGGGGGTAAACACTGAAGCTTTCTTT
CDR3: CASSPGVNTEAFF

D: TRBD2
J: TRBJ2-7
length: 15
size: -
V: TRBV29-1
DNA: TGCAGCGTTGCTAGCGGGGGGGCCCGAAGATCCGAGCAGTACTTC
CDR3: CSVASGGARRSEQYF

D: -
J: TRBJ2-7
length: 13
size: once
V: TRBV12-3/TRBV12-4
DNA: TGTGCCAGCAGTTTAGGGACGGGCTACGAGCAGTACTTC
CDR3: CASSLGTGYEQYF

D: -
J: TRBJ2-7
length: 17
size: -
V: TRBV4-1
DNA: TGCGCCAGCAGCCAAGTGGTGCGGGACAGAAGTTCCTACGAGCAGTACTTC
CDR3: CASSQVVRDRSSYEQYF

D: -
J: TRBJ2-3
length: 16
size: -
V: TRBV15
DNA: TGTGCCACCAGCAGAGATCCGGGAGTGGCGACAGATACGCAGTATTTT
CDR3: CATSRDPGVATDTQYF

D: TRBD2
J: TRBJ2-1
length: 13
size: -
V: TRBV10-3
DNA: TGTGCCTCCTCCTCGGGGGGTTTGAATGAGCAGTTCTTC
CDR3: CASSSGGLNEQFF

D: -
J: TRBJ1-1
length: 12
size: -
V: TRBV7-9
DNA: TGTGCCAGCAGCCCGCCAGCCAAAGAAGCTTTCTTT
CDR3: CASSPPAKEAFF

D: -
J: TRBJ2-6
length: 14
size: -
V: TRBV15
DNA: TGTGCCACCAGCCTTACCTCTGGGGCCAACGTCCTGACTTTC
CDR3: CATSLTSGANVLTF

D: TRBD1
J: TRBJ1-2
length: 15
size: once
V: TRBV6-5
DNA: TGTGCCAGCAGTTATACCGGGACAGCAATCTATGGCTACACCTTC
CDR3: CASSYTGTAIYGYTF

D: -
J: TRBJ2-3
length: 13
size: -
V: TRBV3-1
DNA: TGTGCCAGCAGCCCTAAGGAAGCAGATACGCAGTATTTT
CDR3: CASSPKEADTQYF

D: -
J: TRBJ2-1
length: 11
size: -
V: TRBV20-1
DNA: TGCAGTGCTAGTGTTCGGAATGAGCAGTTCTTC
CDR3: CSASVRNEQFF

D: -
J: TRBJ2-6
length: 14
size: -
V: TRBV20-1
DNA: TGCAGTGCCATGGGGGGTACTGGGGCCAACGTCCTGACTTTC
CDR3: CSAMGGTGANVLTF

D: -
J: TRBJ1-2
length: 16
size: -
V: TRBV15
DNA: TGTGCCACCAGCAGAGAAAGGACCGCACCCAACTATGGCTACACCTTC
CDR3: CATSRERTAPNYGYTF

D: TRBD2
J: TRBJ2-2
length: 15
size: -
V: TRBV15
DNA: TGTGCCACCAAGAGCGGGAGGGAGGACACCGGGGAGCTGTTTTTT
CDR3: CATKSGREDTGELFF

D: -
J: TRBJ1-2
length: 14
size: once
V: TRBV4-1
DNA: TGCGCCAGCAGCCAAGGGGGCTTTCCCTATGGCTACACCTTC
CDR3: CASSQGGFPYGYTF

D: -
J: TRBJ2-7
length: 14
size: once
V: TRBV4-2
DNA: TGTGCCAGCAGCCAAGTGGACCAGTCCTACGAGCAGTACTTC
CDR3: CASSQVDQSYEQYF

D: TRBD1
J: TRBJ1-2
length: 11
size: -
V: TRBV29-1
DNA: TGCAGCGCCGGACAGGGTGATGGCTACACCTTC
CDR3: CSAGQGDGYTF

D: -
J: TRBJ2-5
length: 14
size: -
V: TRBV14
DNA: TGTGCCAGCAGCCAAGATCTGGTATCCGGGACCCAGTACTTC
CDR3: CASSQDLVSGTQYF

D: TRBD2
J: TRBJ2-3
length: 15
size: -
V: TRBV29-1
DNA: TGCAGCGTTGAACGATCAGCGGGGAACACAGATACGCAGTATTTT
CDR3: CSVERSAGNTDTQYF

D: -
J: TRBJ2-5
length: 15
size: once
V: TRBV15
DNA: TGTGCCACCAGCAGAGCCCCGGACAGTCAAGAGACCCAGTACTTC
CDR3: CATSRAPDSQETQYF

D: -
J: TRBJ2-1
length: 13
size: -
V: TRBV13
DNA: TGTGCCAGCAGCTTACGACAGCCTAATGAGCAGTTCTTC
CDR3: CASSLRQPNEQFF

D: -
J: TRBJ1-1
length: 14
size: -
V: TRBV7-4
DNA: TGTGCCAGCAGCACACACGGCAGGGGCACTGAAGCTTTCTTT
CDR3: CASSTHGRGTEAFF

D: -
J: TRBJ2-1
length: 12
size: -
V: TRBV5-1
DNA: TGCGCCAGCAGCTTGAACAACAATGAGCAGTTCTTC
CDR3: CASSLNNNEQFF

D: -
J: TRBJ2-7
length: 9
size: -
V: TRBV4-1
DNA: TGCGCCAGCTTCCGAGGGCAGTACTTC
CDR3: CASFRGQYF

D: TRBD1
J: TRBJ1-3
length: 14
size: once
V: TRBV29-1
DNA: TGCAGCGCCTTGACAGGGGCTTCTGGAAACACCATATATTTT
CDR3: CSALTGASGNTIYF

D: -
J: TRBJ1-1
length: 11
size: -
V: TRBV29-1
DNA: TGCAGCGGAGGGGTAAACACTGAAGCTTTCTTT
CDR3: CSGGVNTEAFF

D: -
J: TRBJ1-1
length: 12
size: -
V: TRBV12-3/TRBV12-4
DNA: TGTGCCAGCACTCTACTTAACACTGAAGCTTTCTTT
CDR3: CASTLLNTEAFF

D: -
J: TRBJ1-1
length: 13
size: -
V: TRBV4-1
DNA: TGCGCCAGCAGCCAAGGGTTCAGTTATGAAGCTTTCTTT
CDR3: CASSQGFSYEAFF

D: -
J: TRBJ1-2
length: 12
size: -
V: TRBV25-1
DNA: TGTGCCAGCTCCGAGGGGACCCATGGCTACACCTTC
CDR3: CASSEGTHGYTF

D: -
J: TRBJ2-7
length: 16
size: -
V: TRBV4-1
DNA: TGCGCCAGCAGCTTCGGACAGTTGGGTAGCTCCTACGAGCAGTACTTC
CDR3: CASSFGQLGSSYEQYF

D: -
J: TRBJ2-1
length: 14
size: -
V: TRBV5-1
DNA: TGCGCCAGCAGCTTGGATCCGACCTACAATGAGCAGTTCTTC
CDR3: CASSLDPTYNEQFF